This entry lists 32 T cell receptor beta chains sequenced from one sample in a study of hypomethylating agent response in myelodysplastic syndrome (dated by TCRdb to about 2021). The protocol used for the library was the immunoSEQ multiplex PCR assay. The clones in this table, taken by TCRdb from immuneACCESS, are in-frame only. Not every clone is retained; where verified, under half of the shortfall comes from an unresolved V gene, and the cause of the rest is unknown. The sample yields several thousand clones; 82% were counted once. Just over 9.5% of the sample goes to the ten largest clones. The material sequenced was bone marrow, taken before or after starting hypomethylating agent treatment for myelodysplastic syndrome (not recorded which). Every receptor here comes from a human donor with myelodysplastic syndrome.

In its sample, this clone was seen a few times. The rearrangement joins TRBV19 to TRBJ2-3, with 8 nucleotides matching TRBD1. The CDR3 spans 11 residues. The germline V gene has CDR1 LNHDA and CDR2 SQIVND (reference sequence). Trimming cost V 9 bases and J 9 bases; bases outside gene matches: 5. The CDR3 nucleotides are TGTGCCAGCAAGACAGGGGAGACGCAGTATTTT. Translation: CASKTGETQYF. Complete variable domain (other parts from reference TRBV19 and TRBJ2-3): DGGITQSPKYLFRKEGQNVTLSCEQNLNHDAMYWYRQDPGQGLRLIYYSQIVNDFQKGDIAEGYSVSREKKESFPLTVTSAQKNPTAFYLCASKTGETQYFGPGTRLTVL.

The CDR3 region has the DNA TGCGCCAGCAGCCTTACAGGGGGCAGATCGAACACTGAAGCTTTCTTT. Encoded protein: CASSLTGGRSNTEAFF. The V and J genes are TRBV5-1 and TRBJ1-1; TRBD1 agrees at 9 bases. Looked up from germline, CDR1 is SGHRS and CDR2 is YFSETQ. The CDR3 length is 16 residues. The V and J ends lost 4 bases and 1 base, in that order; junction bases with no gene match: 8.

This clone was seen more than once but under ten times. The rearrangement uses TRBV12-5 and TRBJ1-6, with a possible D match to TRBD1 (5 bases). Trimming pared 6 bases from V and 9 bases from J, leaving 15 bases between. The germline CDR1 and CDR2 sequences are LGHNT and FRNRAP. The CDR3 is 14 residues long. The CDR3 here is CASGTQGKGSPLHF. In nucleotides, the CDR3 is TGTGCTAGTGGGACGCAGGGTAAAGGTTCACCCCTCCACTTT.

The V gene is TRBV5-6, the J gene TRBJ2-2; 7 nucleotides agree with TRBD1. The CDR3 runs to 16 residues. In germline, CDR1 is SGHDT, CDR2 YYEEEE. The junction had 13 bases not matched to a gene; V was cut back by 4 bases and J by 7 bases. The CDR3 region is CASSLLGTAKDGELFF. CDR3 bases: TGTGCCAGCAGCCTACTGGGGACAGCTAAGGACGGGGAGCTGTTTTTT.

The chain uses TRBV19 and TRBJ1-3; D unclear. This CDR3 comprises 16 residues. Per germline, CDR1 LNHDA and CDR2 SQIVND (reference sequence). Trimming took off 4 bases at V and 0 bases at J, with 13 bases between the two ends. The CDR3 DNA is TGTGCCAGTAGTAGATTGACCGAGACCTCTGGAAACACCATATATTTT. This gives the protein CASSRLTETSGNTIYF.

The CDR3 nucleotides read TGTGCCAGCAGCTCGTGGACTAGCGCGAGGACCCAGTACTTC. This codes for CASSSWTSARTQYF. The V gene is TRBV7-9, the J gene TRBJ2-5, with TRBD2 identical over 9 bases. The ends lost 4 bases at V and 7 bases at J; junction bases unmatched: 7. CDR1 SEHNR and CDR2 FQNEAQ come from the germline V gene (reference sequence). CDR3 length equals 14 residues. The full variable domain, in which reference TRBV7-9 and TRBJ2-5 provide the parts outside the CDR3, is DTGVSQNPRHKITKRGQNVTFRCDPISEHNRLYWYRQTLGQGPEFLTYFQNEAQLEKSRLLSDRFSAERPKGSFSTLEIQRTEQGDSAMYLCASSSWTSARTQYFGPGTRLLVL.

CDR3 sequence: CASSRQGSDTQYF. The CDR3 coding sequence is TGCGCCAGCAGCCGTCAGGGGTCGGATACGCAGTATTTT. The V call is TRBV4-1, the J call TRBJ2-3; a possible D gene is TRBD1 (6 bases). This CDR3 has 13 residues. The V gene's germline CDR1 is MGHRA and CDR2 YSYEKL. V was trimmed by 4 bases and J by 6 bases, leaving 11 bases between them.

The sample holds one count of this clone. This chain connects TRBV5-8 to TRBJ1-1; D remains unclear. Germline lookup yields CDR1 SGHTS and CDR2 YDEGEE. Trimming took 1 base from V and 5 from J, leaving 9 bases between them. The CDR3 contains 13 residues. CDR3 DNA: TGTGCCAGCAGCTTGATTAGGGCGACTGAAGCTTTCTTT. The encoded protein is CASSLIRATEAFF. The full variable domain, in which reference TRBV5-8 and TRBJ1-1 provide the parts outside the CDR3, is EAGVTQSPTHLIKTRGQQATLRCSPISGHTSVYWYQQALGLGLQFLLWYDEGEERNRGNFPPRFSGRQFPNYSSELNVNALELEDSALYLCASSLIRATEAFFGQGTRLTVV.

This clone was counted a single time. This sequence joins TRBV20-1 and TRBJ1-4; no definite D call. There are 11 residues in the CDR3. V was trimmed by 5 bases and J by 8 bases, leaving 9 bases between them. Germline values: CDR1 DFQATT, CDR2 SNEGSKA (reference sequence). CDR3 coding DNA: TGCAGTGCTGAGAGGGAGGAAAAACTGTTTTTT. This sequence encodes CSAEREEKLFF.

The chain joins TRBV6-6 to TRBJ1-1; 7 nucleotides match TRBD1. Germline lookup yields CDR1 MNHNY and CDR2 SVGAGI (reference sequence). Trimming took 5 bases from V and 4 from J; bases not matched to a gene: 10. The CDR3 runs to 15 residues. In DNA form, the CDR3 reads TGTGCCAGCAGTCCCCACACAGGGGTCGCCACTGAAGCTTTCTTT. It translates to CASSPHTGVATEAFF.

The gene calls are TRBV19 and TRBJ1-4; D is uncertain. V lost 0 bases, J lost 8 bases, and 13 bases lay in between. Germline V gene lookup returns CDR1 LNHDA and CDR2 SQIVND (reference sequence). This CDR3 is 15 amino acids long. The CDR3 is CASSIDLSLEEKLFF. The CDR3 DNA is TGTGCCAGTAGTATAGATCTCAGTCTGGAGGAAAAACTGTTTTTT.

The chain is built from TRBV5-1 and TRBJ2-5, with D tentatively TRBD2 (5 bases). Germline V gene data show CDR1 as SGHRS and CDR2 as YFSETQ. The ends were cut back, 4 bases at V and 5 bases at J, with 18 bases in the middle. The CDR3 spans 15 residues. The CDR3 spells CASSPGGPLGETQYF. In DNA form, the CDR3 reads TGCGCCAGCAGCCCTGGAGGCCCGCTGGGGGAGACCCAGTACTTC.

The CDR3 here is CASSELEDGTGLNSPLHF. The CDR3 DNA reads as TGCGCCAGCAGTGAGCTGGAGGACGGGACAGGGTTAAATTCACCCCTCCACTTT. This chain uses TRBV10-2 with TRBJ1-6; 9 bases map to TRBD1. The CDR3 covers 18 residues. V lost 2 bases, J lost 7 bases, and 12 bases stayed unmatched. Germline loops: CDR1 WSHSY, CDR2 SAAADI.

The gene calls are TRBV6-6 and TRBJ2-7, with 8 nucleotides matching TRBD1. The trim removed 0 bases at V and 5 bases at J, leaving 6 bases unmatched. The CDR3 covers 15 residues. The germline CDR1 and CDR2 sequences are MNHNY and SVGAGI (reference sequence). DNA for the CDR3: TGTGCCAGCAGTTACTCAGACAGGGGTCGGGACGAGCAGTACTTC. Amino acid sequence: CASSYSDRGRDEQYF.

V is TRBV11-3 and J is TRBJ1-2; no clear D gene. The CDR3 is 13 residues long. Trimming stripped 0 bases from V and 6 bases from J, with 8 bases between. Per the germline V gene, CDR1 is SGHNT and CDR2 is YENEEA. CDR3 nucleotide sequence: TGTGCCAGCAGCTTAGATCGAAGAGATGGCTACACCTTC. This codes for CASSLDRRDGYTF.

The chain employs TRBV4-2 and TRBJ1-2; D is perhaps TRBD1 (6 bases). The CDR3 contains 14 residues. Trimming left V 4 bases short and J 4 bases short, with 13 bases between. Germline V CDR1 and CDR2: LGHNA, YNFKEQ. CDR3 residues: CASSPDSGGYGYTF. CDR3 coding DNA: TGTGCCAGCAGCCCGGACAGCGGGGGCTATGGCTACACCTTC.

This clone was counted a few times. The CDR3 loop is CASSESTLEQYF. CDR3 in DNA: TGCGCCAGCAGTGAGTCGACTCTCGAGCAGTACTTC. The chain links TRBV10-2 to TRBJ2-7; D remains unclear. The CDR3 is 12 residues long. Germline CDR1 and CDR2: WSHSY and SAAADI. The V end lost 0 bases, the J end lost 6 bases, and 6 bases lay between the germline ends.

The rearrangement joins TRBV19 to TRBJ2-4, with 8 bases identical to TRBD1. This CDR3 has 17 residues. Germline assignment: CDR1 LNHDA and CDR2 SQIVND (reference sequence). The junction had 7 bases not matched to a gene; V was cut back by 3 bases and J by 0 bases. In DNA form, the CDR3 reads TGTGCCAGTAGTATGCCACGACAGGGGCTAGCCAAAAACATTCAGTACTTC. Translation gives CASSMPRQGLAKNIQYF.

The chain combines TRBV5-5 with TRBJ1-4; D unclear. Germline V gene sequence: CDR1 SGHKS, CDR2 YYEKEE (reference sequence). V was clipped by 4 bases and J by 1 base, with 11 bases between them. The CDR3 extends over 15 amino acids. The CDR3 is CASSIGVVTNEKLFF. DNA for the CDR3: TGTGCCAGCAGCATCGGTGTCGTAACTAATGAAAAACTGTTTTTT.

CDR3 loop: CASSPGDGQETQYF. DNA of the CDR3: TGCGCCAGCAGCCCTGGGGACGGCCAAGAGACCCAGTACTTC. The chain couples TRBV5-1 to TRBJ2-5; D might be TRBD1 or TRBD2, each matching 5 bases. V was trimmed by 4 bases and J by 1 base, leaving 11 bases between them. Germline CDR1 is SGHRS and CDR2 is YFSETQ. This CDR3 has 14 residues.

The chain combines TRBV27 with TRBJ2-1, with no clear D. The germline CDR1 and CDR2 sequences are MNHEY and SMNVEV (reference sequence). Trimming pared 3 bases from V and 3 bases from J, leaving 12 bases between. This CDR3 region has 15 residues. CDR3 bases: TGTGCCAGCAGTTTCCTTGGGGTAGGCTACAATGAGCAGTTCTTC. As protein: CASSFLGVGYNEQFF.

V is TRBV28 and J is TRBJ1-2; D gene uncertain. The germline gives CDR1 MDHEN, CDR2 SYDVKM. The CDR3 totals 11 residues. Between the trimmed V and J ends, which lost 8 bases and 4 bases, there was a span of 8 bases. The CDR3 loop reads CASSSIYGYTF. CDR3 DNA: TGTGCCAGCTCATCTATCTATGGCTACACCTTC.

This clone was seen a handful of times. The sample has other DNA sequences that encode this CDR3 too. The chain is built from TRBV4-1 and TRBJ2-2, with 10 nucleotides matching TRBD2. This CDR3 region has 14 residues. Germline CDR1 is MGHRA and CDR2 is YSYEKL. The ends lost 4 bases at V and 5 bases at J; junction bases unmatched: 1. The CDR3 reads CASSRAGGTGELFF. The CDR3 DNA reads as TGCGCCAGCAGCCGAGCGGGGGGGACCGGGGAGCTGTTTTTT.

This chain connects TRBV14 to TRBJ2-3; D perhaps matches TRBD1 (5 bases). CDR1 SGHDN and CDR2 FVKESK come from the germline V gene. This CDR3 comprises 16 residues. Trimming took off 1 base at V and 3 bases at J, with 14 bases between the two ends. This CDR3 reads CASSQANRLRTDTQYF. Here the CDR3 DNA reads TGTGCCAGCAGCCAAGCTAACAGGTTGAGAACAGATACGCAGTATTTT. Together with reference TRBV14 and TRBJ2-3, the CDR3 gives the full variable domain: EAGVTQFPSHSVIEKGQTVTLRCDPISGHDNLYWYRRVMGKEIKFLLHFVKESKQDESGMPNNRFLAERTGGTYSTLKVQPAELEDSGVYFCASSQANRLRTDTQYFGPGTRLTVL.

The genes are TRBV5-1 and TRBJ1-2, with D possibly being TRBD1 (5 bases). The CDR3 covers 13 residues. V was clipped by 1 base and J by 7 bases, with 11 bases between them. Per the germline V gene, CDR1 is SGHRS and CDR2 is YFSETQ. The CDR3 nucleotides read TGCGCCAGCAGCTTGTCAGGGTTTAGTGGCTACACCTTC. This encodes CASSLSGFSGYTF.

The V call is TRBV2, the J call TRBJ2-1; 8 nucleotides align to TRBD1. Germline V gene sequence: CDR1 SNHLY, CDR2 FYNNEI. CDR3 length: 13 amino acids. V was clipped by 5 bases and J by 8 bases; unmatched bases: 5. The CDR3 nucleotides are TGTGCCAGCAGTTTATCAGGGGGCGATGAGCAGTTCTTC. Protein product: CASSLSGGDEQFF.

This chain uses TRBV23-1 with TRBJ2-5, with 7 nucleotides matching TRBD2. TRBV23-1 is marked as an open reading frame, function uncertain. The CDR3 consists of 14 residues. Unmatched junction bases numbered 3, after V lost 0 bases and J lost 5 bases. The CDR3 DNA is TGCGCCAGCAGTCAATCGGGACTAATTGAGACCCAGTACTTC. Its translation is CASSQSGLIETQYF.

This clone has just one count. This chain connects TRBV30 to TRBJ1-5; 7 nucleotides match TRBD1. The germline V gene encodes CDR1 GTSNPN and CDR2 SVGIG (reference sequence). The CDR3 has 13 amino acids. V was pared by 5 bases and J by 1 base, with 2 bases of the junction left unmatched. For the CDR3, the DNA is TGTGCCTGGGGGACAGACAGCAATCAGCCCCAGCATTTT. Encoded protein: CAWGTDSNQPQHF.

There are a few counts of this clone. The chain couples TRBV6-6 to TRBJ2-7; D might be TRBD1 or TRBD2, each matching 7 bases. Deletions cut 6 bases from V and 1 base from J, with 16 bases between. Germline-derived CDR1 and CDR2 are MNHNY and SVGAGI (reference sequence). The CDR3 consists of 15 residues. The CDR3 bases are TGTGCCAGCAGATCCGGGACAGCGGGGTCCTACGAGCAGTACGTC. Encoded protein: CASRSGTAGSYEQYV.

This chain links TRBV11-3 with TRBJ2-4; D gene unclear. The germline CDR1 and CDR2 sequences are SGHNT and YENEEA. This CDR3 spans 15 amino acids. The ends were cut back, 5 bases at V and 3 bases at J, with 14 bases in the middle. The CDR3 protein is CASSLPFGSKNIQYF. For the CDR3, the DNA is TGTGCCAGCAGCCTCCCCTTTGGTAGCAAAAACATTCAGTACTTC.

With respect to this clone: An end of the junction differs from the germline gene, which may be a read error. The rearrangement joins TRBV19 to TRBJ1-4; a possible D gene is TRBD1 (6 bases). Germline lookup yields CDR1 LNHDA and CDR2 SQIVND (reference sequence). The CDR3 loop spans 13 amino acids. CDR3 protein: CASSIRGSEKLFF. CDR3 DNA: TGTGCCAGCAGTATTAGGGGGAGTGAAAAACTGTTTTTT.

This clone has only one observation. The chain employs TRBV6-6 and TRBJ1-6, with 7 bases aligning to TRBD1. This CDR3 has 14 residues. Losses at the gene ends were 4 bases for V and 7 bases for J; bases not matched to a gene: 4. From germline, CDR1 is MNHNY and CDR2 SVGAGI (reference sequence). CDR3 DNA: TGTGCCAGCAGTTGGGGACAGTCAAATTCACCCCTCCACTTT. Translating it yields CASSWGQSNSPLHF.